This TCR beta chain was recorded in a study of blood T cells in healthy people across ages. With 5 bases removed from V and 4 bases from J, the gap between germline ends came to 14 bases. Germline V gene sequence: CDR1 SEHNR, CDR2 FQNEAQ (reference sequence). This CDR3 is 15 amino acids long. Sample donors were healthy Caucasian individuals that came from Russia, aged roughly 6 to 90. Study-level findings and limits: Unknown donor CMV status possibly confounded expanded clonotype changes.

PCR was performed a second time for about 7 to 12 cycles using a sample-barcoded 5' primer and a J-beta primer mix. TCRdb called the 5' RACE reads again in MiXCR, with one record for every CDR3 protein. The sample yields 900,000 to 950,000 distinct CDR3 sequences, about 29% seen once. With respect to this clonotype: Its antigen remains unidentified.

The data also belong to a second study, concerning T cells of mothers and their children.

The chain carries TRBV7-9 and TRBJ1-4; a possible D gene is TRBD1 (5 bases). The receptor was isolated from a woman between 40 and 50 years old in good health. Sample: blood. The CDR3 DNA sequence: TGTGCCAGCAGCCCGGCCAGGAGGGGTAATGAAAAACTGTTTTTT. It yields the protein CASSPARRGNEKLFF.